Below are 5 T cell receptor beta chains sequenced from a single sample in a study of CD4 T cells in relation to SARS-CoV-2 and coronaviruses. The unexposed donors gave CD4+ T cells in 2011-2018, prior to COVID-19. TCRdb keeps only in-frame clones here, not all; method: immunoSEQ multiplex PCR. The top ten clones hold about 1.4% of a sample with about 59,000 clones, roughly 89% of them seen once. Sequencing was done on a sample of memory CD4+ T cells from PBMCs. The receptors were gathered from a human donor in good health.

This chain connects TRBV6-5 to TRBJ2-7; 8 bases fit TRBD1. The CDR3 loop spans 14 amino acids. J lost 0 bases, V lost 8 bases, and 6 bases had no gene match. Germline V gene lookup returns CDR1 MNHEY and CDR2 SVGAGI. The CDR3 loop is CASRYGTGSYEQYF. The CDR3 nucleotides read TGTGCCAGCCGGTACGGGACAGGCTCCTACGAGCAGTACTTC.

The sample holds one count of this clone. DNA of the CDR3: TGTGCCAGCAGTTCCCAACAGGGGTCTGGGGCCAACGTCCTGACTTTC. Residues: CASSSQQGSGANVLTF. The chain combines TRBV7-3 with TRBJ2-6; TRBD1 aligns across 7 bases. The CDR3 consists of 16 residues. Per germline, CDR1 SGHTA and CDR2 FQGTGA. V gave up 6 bases and J gave up 1 base; unmatched junction bases: 6.

The chain carries TRBV3-1 (or the pseudogene TRBV3-2) and TRBJ2-7, with a possible D match to TRBD2 (5 bases). Germline lookup yields CDR1 LGHDT and CDR2 YNNKEL (reference sequence). The CDR3 has 14 amino acids. Trimming shortened V by 3 bases and J by 0 bases, and 9 bases separated the two germline ends. The chain's CDR3 is CASSQSSSSYEQYF. CDR3 in DNA: TGTGCCAGCAGCCAGTCTAGCAGCTCCTACGAGCAGTACTTC.

J is TRBJ2-2 and V is TRBV12-3 or TRBV12-4; D is unresolved. The CDR3 has 13 residues. Trimming took 6 bases from V and 3 from J, leaving 8 bases between them. The CDR3 bases are TGTGCCAGCAGGCCTGCCGACACCGGGGAGCTGTTTTTT. It yields the protein CASRPADTGELFF.

V and J are TRBV11-2 and TRBJ2-3; maybe TRBD2 (5 bases). Germline V CDR1 and CDR2: SGHAT, FQNNGV. The CDR3 contains 15 residues. Trimming cost V 3 bases and J 2 bases, with 12 bases left between them. The CDR3 DNA is TGTGCCAGCAGCTTCCTCCAAGCGGACACAGATACGCAGTATTTT. As protein: CASSFLQADTDTQYF.